A single T cell receptor (beta chain) is shown here with its context. It has no known antigen specificity. Base qualities are not at hand, and no much larger clone is one base apart. The germline V gene specifies SGHRS as CDR1 and YFSETQ as CDR2. The CDR3 holds 15 amino acids from the cysteine to the phenylalanine. Only the CDR3 part of the read is kept: 45 bases, read in frame from the first base. V is pruned by 4 bases and J by 4 bases, leaving 6 bases of the junction without a gene match. TCR beta chains were amplified from genomic DNA using the immunoSEQ hsTCRB kit. TCR beta libraries were sequenced on an Illumina MiSeq instrument by the immunoSEQ service. The original methods were these. Repertoire data were analyzed using the immunoSEQ Analyzer. In TCRdb, the immuneACCESS table is reduced to in-frame sequences with V and J assigned. These tables do not hold every clone; where another copy was compared, an unresolved V gene accounts for under half, and the others remain unexplained. The DNA was the basis for D and trimming; V, J and clone size are from that table. Within this sample are 40,000 to 50,000 clones, with about 90% of them counted one time only. 4.5% of the sample is taken by the ten largest.

Vitiligo counted as stable when lesions had not changed during the previous 6 months. Stable patients also had to lack confetti depigmentation, a clinical sign of active vitiligo. Patients who had been treated within the previous three months were excluded. PBMCs were isolated from heparinized blood by Ficoll density gradient centrifugation and then flash-frozen. These data come from a study of resident and recirculating memory T cells in vitiligo (dated by TCRdb to the late 2010s). About the study as a whole: For TCR beta sequencing, each of a few stable vitiligo patients provided PBMCs along with epidermis taken by shave biopsy from two lesional and two nonlesional sites. The goal of the human TCR beta sequencing was to check whether lesional vitiligo skin contained specific clones that differed from the clones found in nonlesional skin and blood. Without any cell sorting, samples were homogenized immediately before genomic DNA was extracted using the Qiagen DNeasy Blood & Tissue Kit.

The paper's findings and limits, for the study overall: No single dominant TCR clone was found, and clonality differed from one vitiligo lesion to another. Overlap and correlation analysis showed no significant repertoire overlap between biopsies except for each lesion with itself, even within a single patient. Future mechanistic studies are needed so that the relative contributions of the lesion-infiltrating T cell clones and of human Trm versus Tcm pools can be evaluated. Because TCR sequences were not shared across biopsy sites or across patients, the findings suggest that different lesions are infiltrated by different T cell clones, a pattern described as private specificity.

This receptor was taken from a male donor with vitiligo. Sequenced input: blood. The chain is encoded by TRBV5-1 joined to TRBJ2-5, with 11 bases in between that match TRBD2. The CDR3 protein is CASSRQTSGRETQYF. The DNA is TGCGCCAGCAGCCGCCAAACTAGCGGGAGAGAGACCCAGTACTTC.